The 29 T cell receptor beta chains in this list originate from one sample, sequenced in a study of CD8+ T cells in alopecia areata (dated by TCRdb to the late 2010s). The sample's time point label is to be understood as: about 5 months on oral tofacitinib. The sample's treatment or condition, from its label and the paper: oral pan-JAK inhibitor, 5-10 mg twice daily. Library preparation was by the immunoSEQ multiplex PCR assay. RNA was extracted from all samples and reverse transcribed into cDNA, which served as template for TCR sequencing. In its TCRdb copy, this immuneACCESS table keeps in-frame sequences only and misses some clones. Where compared with another copy, unresolved V genes explain less than half of these, and the others have no known cause. Recorded for this sample are some 120,000 clones; around 53% of them occurred a single time. Less than 15% of the sample rests with the top ten.

The sequenced sample was CD8+ T cells sorted from blood, obtained at week 24, from a patient treated with tofacitinib. The receptors derive from a human donor with alopecia areata.

The chain carries TRBV4-1 and TRBJ2-1; D call uncertain. The ends were cut back, 0 bases at V and 5 bases at J, with 11 bases in the middle. The CDR3 has 15 residues. Germline V CDR1 and CDR2: MGHRA, YSYEKL. CDR3 protein: CASSQDARSNNEQFF. As DNA, the CDR3 is TGCGCCAGCAGCCAAGATGCCAGATCTAACAATGAGCAGTTCTTC.

The chain is built from TRBV7-9 and TRBJ2-3; the D is unclear. V lost 8 bases, J lost 2 bases, and 11 bases lay in between. The CDR3 sequence is 13 residues long. The germline CDR1 and CDR2 sequences are SEHNR and FQNEAQ (reference sequence). The CDR3 nucleotides are TGTGCCAGCCCTTCTCCACACACAGATACGCAGTATTTT. The encoded protein is CASPSPHTDTQYF.

The chain is built from TRBV2 and TRBJ2-2, with TRBD1 as a possible D gene (5 bases). The CDR3 contains 16 residues. V shed 2 bases and J shed 4 bases, with 14 bases lying between them. Germline V gene data show CDR1 as SNHLY and CDR2 as FYNNEI. As DNA, the CDR3 is TGTGCCAGCAGTGAATTGGATGGCAGGGCCACCGGGGAGCTGTTTTTT. Its protein is CASSELDGRATGELFF.

This chain connects TRBV6-6 to TRBJ1-5; possible D gene TRBD1, 6 bases. The CDR3 runs 14 residues. Germline V CDR1 and CDR2: MNHNY, SVGAGI (reference sequence). The V end lost 6 bases, the J end lost 1 base, and 10 bases lay between the germline ends. CDR3 amino acids: CASRPGQSNQPQHF. The CDR3 region has the DNA TGTGCCAGCAGACCCGGACAGAGCAATCAGCCCCAGCATTTT.

This clone showed up just a few times. The chain combines TRBV29-1 with TRBJ1-1; weak D call: TRBD1 (6 bases). The germline V and J ends were trimmed by 6 bases and 4 bases, with 15 bases remaining between them. The germline CDR1 and CDR2 sequences are SQVTM and ANQGSEA. CDR3 length equals 13 residues. CDR3 region: CSVNPGEVTEAFF. CDR3 coding DNA: TGCAGCGTCAACCCAGGGGAGGTCACTGAAGCTTTCTTT.

This chain links TRBV7-9 with TRBJ2-7, with D possibly being TRBD1 or TRBD2 (6 bases each). The germline V and J ends were trimmed by 11 bases and 0 bases, with 26 bases remaining between them. Germline assignment: CDR1 SEHNR and CDR2 FQNEAQ (reference sequence). The CDR3 is 17 residues long. CDR3 sequence (DNA): TGTGCCGTCAACCCCCCCGGGCGGGACACTCTCTCCTACGAGCAGTACTTC. Translation: CAVNPPGRDTLSYEQYF.

V and J are TRBV9 and TRBJ2-7; TRBD1 might be the D (6 bases). Germline V gene lookup returns CDR1 SGDLS and CDR2 YYNGEE. CDR3 size: 13 residues. The V and J ends lost 7 bases and 0 bases respectively, with 11 bases between them. For the CDR3, the DNA is TGTGCCAGCGCAGGGGCCTTCTCCTACGAGCAGTACTTC. Encoded protein: CASAGAFSYEQYF. Based on the CDR3 plus reference TRBV9 and TRBJ2-7, the full variable domain is DSGVTQTPKHLITATGQRVTLRCSPRSGDLSVYWYQQSLDQGLQFLIQYYNGEERAKGNILERFSAQQFPDLHSELNLSSLELGDSALYFCASAGAFSYEQYFGPGTRLTVT.

The CDR3 spells CASDLGETYEQYF. The CDR3 region has the DNA TGTGCCAGCGATCTCGGCGAGACCTACGAGCAGTACTTC. This chain uses TRBV6-1 with TRBJ2-7; no firm D call. The germline CDR1 and CDR2 sequences are MNHNS and SASEGT. The germline V and J ends were trimmed by 8 bases and 2 bases, with 13 bases remaining between them. The CDR3 sequence is 13 residues long.

V is TRBV9 and J is TRBJ1-1, with a possible D match to TRBD1 (6 bases). CDR1 and CDR2 (germline): SGDLS, YYNGEE. V shed 0 bases and J shed 0 bases, with 15 bases lying between them. The CDR3 is made up of 17 amino acids. The CDR3 DNA reads TGTGCCAGCAGCGTAGAGGGGACACGTAGCATGAACACTGAAGCTTTCTTT. It yields the protein CASSVEGTRSMNTEAFF.

The chain links TRBV6-5 to TRBJ1-4; 8 nucleotides match TRBD1. The CDR3 has 14 residues. Looked up from germline, CDR1 is MNHEY and CDR2 is SVGAGI. Trimming at V came to 4 bases and at J to 5 bases, leaving 3 bases not matched to a gene. The CDR3 coding sequence is TGTGCCAGCAGTTGGACAGGGTTAAATGAAAAACTGTTTTTT. Its translation: CASSWTGLNEKLFF.

J is TRBJ2-7 and V is TRBV15; D may be TRBD1 (5 bases). The germline CDR1 and CDR2 sequences are LNHNV and YYDKDF (reference sequence). V was shortened by 1 base and J by 4 bases, with 11 bases between the two germline ends. The CDR3 totals 14 residues. The CDR3 DNA is TGTGCCACCAGCAGAGGGGCAGGGCGGTACGAGCAGTACTTC. This codes for CATSRGAGRYEQYF.

The rearrangement joins TRBV29-1 to TRBJ2-7; 7 nucleotides match TRBD1. Per the germline V gene, CDR1 is SQVTM and CDR2 is ANQGSEA. This CDR3 is built from 13 residues. The V gene end was trimmed by 7 bases and the J gene end by 3 bases; junction bases not matched to a gene: 9. The CDR3 DNA is TGCAGCGCGACCGGGACAGATCACTACGAGCAGTACTTC. This gives the protein CSATGTDHYEQYF.

The chain combines TRBV4-1 with TRBJ1-5; D may be TRBD1 (5 bases). The CDR3 length is 13 residues. Trimming removed 2 bases at V and 7 bases at J, with 9 bases between. The germline gives CDR1 MGHRA, CDR2 YSYEKL. CDR3 protein: CASSQSGRQPQHF. The CDR3 DNA sequence: TGCGCCAGCAGCCAATCAGGGCGGCAGCCCCAGCATTTT.

The gene calls are TRBV27 and TRBJ2-1; 7 bases are shared with TRBD2. CDR3 length: 14 amino acids. Germline CDR1 MNHEY, CDR2 SMNVEV (reference sequence). V dropped 0 bases and J dropped 6; count of bases not matched to a gene: 2. CDR3 in DNA: TGTGCCAGCAGTTTATCGCTAGCGGCCAATGAGCAGTTCTTC. It specifies CASSLSLAANEQFF.

This clone was seen only a few times. The chain employs TRBV15 and TRBJ1-4; 7 bases fit TRBD1. V shed 1 base, J shed 8 bases, and the junction held 10 bases outside the gene matches. Germline CDR1 and CDR2: LNHNV and YYDKDF (reference sequence). The CDR3 runs 16 residues. The CDR3 DNA sequence: TGTGCCACCAGCAGAGCGGTTTCGACAGGGTGGGAAAAACTGTTTTTT. Protein product: CATSRAVSTGWEKLFF.

This sequence joins TRBV7-9 and TRBJ2-5; D is perhaps TRBD1 (6 bases). Germline V gene sequence: CDR1 SEHNR, CDR2 FQNEAQ (reference sequence). The germline V and J ends were trimmed by 5 bases and 4 bases, with 14 bases remaining between them. The CDR3 length is 14 residues. The CDR3 coding sequence is TGTGCCAGCAGCGCACAGGGTTTCGGAGAGACCCAGTACTTC. Its translation: CASSAQGFGETQYF.

V gene TRBV5-6 combines with J gene TRBJ1-2; D gene unclear. Trimming cost V 4 bases and J 8 bases, with 15 bases left between them. Germline assignment: CDR1 SGHDT and CDR2 YYEEEE. This CDR3 region has 13 residues. In nucleotides, the CDR3 is TGTGCCAGCAGCGGACCCCGGCCGGGCGGCTACACCTTC. Translation gives CASSGPRPGGYTF. Full variable domain (missing parts from reference TRBV5-6 and TRBJ1-2): DAGVTQSPTHLIKTRGQQVTLRCSPKSGHDTVSWYQQALGQGPQFIFQYYEEEERQRGNFPDRFSGHQFPNYSSELNVNALLLGDSALYLCASSGPRPGGYTFGSGTRLTVV.

This clone was recorded at least ten times. The gene calls are TRBV7-9 and TRBJ2-1; D gene uncertain. This CDR3 spans 14 amino acids. Trimming pared 5 bases from V and 1 base from J, leaving 9 bases between. Germline V gives CDR1 SEHNR, CDR2 FQNEAQ (reference sequence). The CDR3 loop reads CASSPVGSYNEQFF. In DNA, the CDR3 is TGTGCCAGCAGCCCCGTCGGTTCCTACAATGAGCAGTTCTTC.

The V and J genes are TRBV7-8 and TRBJ2-1; D may match TRBD1 or TRBD2 (5 bases each). This CDR3 comprises 15 residues. V was cut by 4 bases and J by 2 bases, with 12 bases left in between. Germline lookup yields CDR1 SGHVS and CDR2 FQNEAQ. The CDR3 loop is CASSSPEGTYNEQFF. The CDR3 nucleotides read TGTGCCAGCAGCTCCCCAGAGGGGACCTACAATGAGCAGTTCTTC.

CDR3 region: CASSEQRWGTDTQYF. The CDR3 region has the DNA TGTGCCAGCAGTGAACAGAGGTGGGGCACAGATACGCAGTATTTT. V is TRBV25-1 and J is TRBJ2-3; D uncertain. Germline assignment: CDR1 MGHDK and CDR2 SYGVNS. Trimming took 2 bases from V and 1 from J, leaving 10 bases between them. The CDR3 runs 15 residues.

This chain connects TRBV5-1 to TRBJ2-7, with 7 bases aligning to TRBD1. The V and J ends lost 4 bases and 2 bases, in that order; junction bases with no gene match: 3. CDR1 is SGHRS, CDR2 YFSETQ, per germline. This CDR3 spans 13 amino acids. CDR3 amino acids: CASSMGQTYEQYF. Written as DNA, the CDR3 is TGCGCCAGCAGCATGGGACAGACCTACGAGCAGTACTTC.

V usage is TRBV5-6 and J usage is TRBJ2-2, with 10 bases fitting TRBD1. The CDR3 totals 17 residues. V lost 4 bases, J lost 6 bases, and 12 bases stayed unmatched. From germline, CDR1 is SGHDT and CDR2 YYEEEE. This chain's CDR3 is CASSLGTGEISAGELFF. CDR3 in DNA: TGTGCCAGCAGCCTCGGGACAGGGGAGATTAGCGCCGGGGAGCTGTTTTTT.

The J gene is TRBJ1-1, the V gene TRBV19, with 8 bases fitting TRBD1. The J segment lost 0 bases and the V segment lost 2 bases, leaving 5 bases of the junction unmatched. The germline CDR1 and CDR2 sequences are LNHDA and SQIVND (reference sequence). The CDR3 has 16 residues. CDR3 protein: CASSITGGGMNTEAFF. The CDR3, as DNA: TGTGCCAGTAGTATAACAGGGGGGGGAATGAACACTGAAGCTTTCTTT.

The sample holds one count of this clone. V gene TRBV27 combines with J gene TRBJ2-7; 7 bases align to TRBD1. The CDR3 is made up of 16 amino acids. V trimming: 4 bases; J trimming: 4 bases; junction bases outside the gene matches: 13. Germline V gives CDR1 MNHEY, CDR2 SMNVEV (reference sequence). In DNA, the CDR3 is TGTGCCAGCAGTTCAATCGAATCGGGACAGAAGTACGAGCAGTACTTC. This encodes CASSSIESGQKYEQYF.

This chain links TRBV6-5 with TRBJ2-2; perhaps D is TRBD1 or TRBD2 (6 bases each). CDR1 MNHEY and CDR2 SVGAGI come from the germline V gene. Trimming removed 8 bases from V and 7 bases from J, with 20 bases in between. The CDR3 loop spans 15 amino acids. The CDR3 nucleotides are TGTGCCAGCTGGGGGGACGGGACACCTTTCGGGGAGCTGTTTTTT. As protein: CASWGDGTPFGELFF.

The V gene is TRBV7-9, the J gene TRBJ2-3, with D hard to call. There are 14 residues in the CDR3. Germline V CDR1 and CDR2: SEHNR, FQNEAQ (reference sequence). This CDR3 is CALAEQDGTDTQYF. CDR3 nucleotides: TGTGCGTTAGCAGAACAAGATGGCACAGATACGCAGTATTTT.

V is TRBV5-1 and J is TRBJ2-7; no firm D call. V shed 0 bases and J shed 3 bases, with 10 bases lying between them. Germline loops: CDR1 SGHRS, CDR2 YFSETQ. There are 14 residues in the CDR3. The CDR3 sequence: CASSLVQRNYEQYF. Written as DNA, the CDR3 is TGCGCCAGCAGCTTGGTTCAGAGAAACTACGAGCAGTACTTC.

The sample holds one count of this clone. The V call is TRBV7-9, the J call TRBJ2-7; no reliable D call. This CDR3 region has 13 residues. Trimming pared 1 base from V and 4 bases from J, leaving 8 bases between. The germline CDR1 and CDR2 sequences are SEHNR and FQNEAQ (reference sequence). CDR3 sequence: CASSLDNGYEQYF. The CDR3 DNA follows: TGTGCCAGCAGCTTAGACAATGGGTACGAGCAGTACTTC.

The chain employs TRBV30 and TRBJ1-2, with D perhaps matching TRBD1 (5 bases). With 1 base removed from V and 7 bases from J, the gap between germline ends came to 10 bases. This CDR3 has 12 residues. Germline CDR1 reads GTSNPN; CDR2 reads SVGIG (reference sequence). The CDR3 protein is CAWSAGPPGYTF. CDR3 nucleotide sequence: TGTGCCTGGAGTGCGGGACCCCCTGGCTACACCTTC.